A selection of T cell receptor beta chains follows, all from one sample in a study of blood T cell repertoires in COVID-19. Data came from immunoSEQ multiplex PCR; TCRdb stores just in-frame clones and leaves some out. Found here are 140,000 to 150,000 clones, roughly 90% of them singletons; the top ten hold roughly 2%. Sequencing was done on a sample of peripheral blood. The receptor source for this set is a human donor in a cohort sampled during active COVID-19. The CDR3 runs from the conserved cysteine through the conserved F or W. A D gene is named only where the DNA matches it firmly. Not every row has a clone size; where given, it reads once, few, many or a size class.

TRBV7-2,14,-,-,TRBJ1-2,CASSLESTFYGYTF,TGTGCCAGCAGCTTAGAGTCGACATTCTATGGCTACACCTTC
TRBV18,16,TRBD1,-,TRBJ2-1,CASSVDRGRGDNEQFF,TGTGCCAGCTCCGTTGACAGGGGGCGGGGTGACAATGAGCAGTTCTTC
TRBV5-4,15,-,-,TRBJ2-1,CASSGGAVVDNEQFF,TGTGCCAGCAGCGGGGGGGCCGTCGTTGACAATGAGCAGTTCTTC
TRBV6-5,14,-,-,TRBJ2-7,CASSRGFDYSEQYF,TGTGCCAGCAGCCGAGGGTTCGACTACTCCGAGCAGTACTTC
TRBV28,14,TRBD1,-,TRBJ1-6,CASTETGGNSPLHF,TGTGCCAGCACCGAGACAGGGGGGAATTCACCCCTCCACTTT
TRBV18,15,TRBD2,once,TRBJ2-3,CASSPSGGSTDTQYF,TGTGCCAGCTCACCAAGCGGGGGTTCGACAGATACGCAGTATTTT
TRBV19,18,TRBD2,-,TRBJ2-2,CASSIGASGRPNAGELFF,TGTGCCAGTAGTATAGGAGCTAGCGGGAGGCCGAACGCCGGGGAGCTGTTTTTT
TRBV19,13,TRBD1,few,TRBJ1-5,CASSDRGGRPQHF,TGTGCCAGTAGTGACAGGGGCGGTCGGCCCCAGCATTTT
TRBV7-3,19,-,-,TRBJ2-3,CASSLRGSVDRESTDTQYF,TGTGCCAGCAGCTTAAGAGGATCGGTCGACAGAGAAAGCACAGATACGCAGTATTTT
TRBV7-2,16,TRBD2,-,TRBJ2-2,CASRKGLAVPTGELFF,TGTGCCAGCAGAAAGGGACTAGCGGTTCCCACCGGGGAGCTGTTTTTT
TRBV29-1,14,TRBD1,-,TRBJ1-4,CSVEDRGRQEKLFF,TGCAGCGTTGAGGACAGGGGGCGCCAGGAAAAACTGTTTTTT
TRBV30,15,TRBD1,-,TRBJ2-5,CAWSVRGTGAETQYF,TGTGCCTGGAGTGTACGAGGGACAGGAGCAGAGACCCAGTACTTC
TRBV5-8,11,-,-,TRBJ1-4,CASYRTEKLFF,TGTGCCAGCTACAGAACCGAAAAACTGTTTTTT
TRBV19,18,TRBD1,-,TRBJ1-6,CASSPGTGDFLYNSPLHF,TGTGCCAGTAGTCCCGGGACAGGGGATTTCCTCTATAATTCACCCCTCCACTTT
TRBV4-3,18,-,-,TRBJ2-2,CASSQDLSRGGYTGELFF,TGCGCCAGCAGCCAAGACTTAAGTAGGGGGGGGTACACCGGGGAGCTGTTTTTT
TRBV6-5,13,-,-,TRBJ1-6,CASRRTRDSPLHF,TGTGCCAGCCGCCGAACTCGGGATTCACCCCTCCACTTT
TRBV28,12,-,-,TRBJ2-3,CASSQNTDTQYF,TGTGCCAGCAGTCAGAACACAGATACGCAGTATTTT
TRBV24-1,13,-,-,TRBJ1-5,CATSADRLSPQHF,TGTGCCACCAGTGCAGACAGGCTCTCCCCCCAGCATTTT
TRBV5-1,14,TRBD1,-,TRBJ2-7,CASSWTGGGYEQYF,TGCGCCAGCAGCTGGACAGGGGGCGGTTACGAGCAGTACTTC
TRBV2,16,-,-,TRBJ2-7,CASSAGTRPLSYEQYF,TGTGCCAGCAGCGCCGGGACACGGCCTCTTTCCTACGAGCAGTACTTC
TRBV7-9,16,TRBD1,once,TRBJ2-2,CASSPPRTGNTGELFF,TGTGCCAGCAGCCCTCCCCGGACAGGGAACACCGGGGAGCTGTTTTTT
TRBV2,13,-,-,TRBJ2-3,CASLGDIGDTQYF,TGTGCCAGTCTAGGGGATATAGGTGATACGCAGTATTTT
TRBV20-1,12,TRBD1,once,TRBJ1-1,CSASTGDTEAFF,TGCAGTGCTAGTACAGGGGACACTGAAGCTTTCTTT
TRBV27,14,TRBD1,-,TRBJ1-2,CASSRATGVDGYTF,TGTGCCAGCTCTCGAGCAACAGGGGTTGATGGCTACACCTTC
TRBV7-9,15,TRBD2,-,TRBJ2-5,CASSDRSGILETQYF,TGTGCCAGCAGTGACCGGAGCGGGATTTTAGAGACCCAGTACTTC
TRBV7-2,14,TRBD2,once,TRBJ2-1,CASSFAGRGGLPFF,TGTGCCAGCAGCTTTGCCGGGAGGGGAGGCTTGCCGTTCTTC
TRBV30,15,-,-,TRBJ1-3,CAWRETDLSGNTIYF,TGTGCCTGGAGAGAGACAGATCTCTCTGGAAACACCATATATTTT
TRBV25-1,17,TRBD1,once,TRBJ1-5,CASSDATGGEGNQPQHF,TGTGCCAGCAGTGACGCAACAGGGGGCGAGGGCAATCAGCCCCAGCATTTT
TRBV28,18,TRBD2,-,TRBJ2-7,CARGGGTSGRGSSYEQYF,TGTGCCCGCGGGGGGGGGACTAGCGGGAGAGGGAGCTCCTACGAGCAGTACTTC
TRBV6-6,13,TRBD1,-,TRBJ1-5,CASSDRATQPQHF,TGTGCCAGCAGTGACAGGGCAACTCAGCCCCAGCATTTT
TRBV5-1,16,-,-,TRBJ2-7,CASSFGRGTASYEQYF,TGCGCCAGCAGCTTCGGTCGGGGGACCGCTTCCTACGAGCAGTACTTC
TRBV24-1,19,TRBD2,-,TRBJ2-3,CATSDPTSGRAYGTDTQYF,TGTGCCACCAGTGATCCGACTAGCGGGAGGGCCTACGGGACAGATACGCAGTATTTT
TRBV7-7,16,-,-,TRBJ2-1,CASSPTYNGGINEQFF,TGTGCTAGCAGCCCCACTTATAACGGAGGGATCAATGAGCAGTTCTTC
TRBV5-6,16,TRBD1,-,TRBJ2-7,CASSHIGQGSSYEQYF,TGTGCCAGCAGCCACATAGGACAGGGCTCATCCTACGAGCAGTACTTC
TRBV6-5,14,TRBD1,once,TRBJ1-5,CASSLRQGDRSQHF,TGTGCCAGCAGTCTCCGACAGGGGGATAGGTCCCAGCATTTT
TRBV29-1,13,-,-,TRBJ1-4,CSVQGGDSEKLFF,TGCAGCGTTCAAGGGGGGGATAGTGAAAAACTGTTTTTT
TRBV2,15,TRBD1,-,TRBJ2-7,CATEPDGTGFYEQYF,TGTGCCACCGAACCGGACGGGACAGGGTTTTACGAGCAGTACTTC
TRBV19,12,TRBD1,-,TRBJ1-2,CASRETGVGYTF,TGTGCCAGTAGAGAGACAGGGGTCGGCTACACCTTC
TRBV18,15,TRBD1,-,TRBJ2-1,CASSPPGQGGNEQFF,TGTGCCAGCTCACCACCGGGACAGGGTGGGAATGAGCAGTTCTTC
TRBV5-6,16,TRBD2,-,TRBJ2-5,CASSWTSGTGQETQYF,TGTGCCAGCAGCTGGACTAGCGGGACGGGCCAGGAGACCCAGTACTTC
TRBV5-1,16,-,once,TRBJ2-7,CASSLRSGGSSYEQYF,TGCGCCAGCAGCTTGAGGTCCGGGGGAAGCTCCTACGAGCAGTACTTC
TRBV19,16,TRBD1,-,TRBJ1-5,CASSQDRGLTNQPQHF,TGTGCCAGTAGTCAAGACAGGGGGCTCACTAATCAGCCCCAGCATTTT
TRBV30,16,-,-,TRBJ1-3,CAWSVDRTSTGNTIYF,TGTGCCTGGAGTGTTGACAGGACAAGCACCGGAAACACCATATATTTT
TRBV9,16,-,-,TRBJ1-6,CASSVAGSSYNSPLHF,TGTGCCAGCAGCGTAGCTGGGAGCTCCTATAATTCACCCCTCCACTTT
TRBV6-6,15,-,-,TRBJ1-1,CASSYSGGMNTEAFF,TGTGCCAGCAGTTACTCGGGAGGAATGAACACTGAAGCTTTCTTT
TRBV3-1/TRBV3-2,17,-,-,TRBJ2-7,CASSQDAATGRAYEQYF,TGTGCCAGCAGCCAAGATGCTGCGACAGGTCGCGCCTACGAGCAGTACTTC
TRBV5-1,15,TRBD1,-,TRBJ1-4,CASSYQGASNEKLFF,TGCGCCAGCAGCTACCAGGGGGCGAGTAATGAAAAACTGTTTTTT
TRBV19,15,-,-,TRBJ1-5,CASTWSHGTNQPQHF,TGTGCCAGTACCTGGTCCCACGGGACAAATCAGCCCCAGCATTTT
TRBV6-2/TRBV6-3,19,-,-,TRBJ2-7,CASSLLGFRAGTSSYEQYF,TGTGCCAGCAGCCTGCTCGGGTTCAGGGCGGGGACGAGCTCCTACGAGCAGTACTTC